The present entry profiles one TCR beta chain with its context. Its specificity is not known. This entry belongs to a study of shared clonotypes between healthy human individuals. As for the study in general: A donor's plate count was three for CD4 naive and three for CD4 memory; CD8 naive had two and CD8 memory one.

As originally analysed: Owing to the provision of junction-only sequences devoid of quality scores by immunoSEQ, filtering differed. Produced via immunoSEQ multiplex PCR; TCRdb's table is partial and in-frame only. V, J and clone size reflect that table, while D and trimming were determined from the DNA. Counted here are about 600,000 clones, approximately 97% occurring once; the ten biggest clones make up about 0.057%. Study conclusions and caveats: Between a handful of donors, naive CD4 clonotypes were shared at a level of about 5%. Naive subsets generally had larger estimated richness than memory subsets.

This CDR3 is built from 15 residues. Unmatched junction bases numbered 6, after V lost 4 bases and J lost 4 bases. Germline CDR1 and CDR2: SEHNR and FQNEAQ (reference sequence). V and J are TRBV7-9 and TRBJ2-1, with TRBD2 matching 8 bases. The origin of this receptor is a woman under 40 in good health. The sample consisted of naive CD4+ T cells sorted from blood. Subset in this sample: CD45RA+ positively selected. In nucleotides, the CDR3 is TGTGCCAGCAGCTCGTCCGGGACTAGGTACAATGAGCAGTTCTTC. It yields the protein CASSSSGTRYNEQFF.